The 9 T cell receptor beta chains reported below all come from one sample, sequenced in a study of somatic mutations in T cells in chronic GVHD. Produced via immunoSEQ multiplex PCR; TCRdb's table is partial and in-frame only. The profile shows 13,000 to 15,000 clones, around 80% of them singletons. Sequencing input: Vbeta20-negative CD4+ T cells from blood. Receptor source: a male patient aged 50 to 60 with chronic graft-versus-host disease. T cells may partly derive from the graft donor.

The rearrangement links TRBV2 to TRBJ1-2; D is uncertain. V lost 4 bases, J lost 7 bases, and 16 bases lay in between. Germline lookup yields CDR1 SNHLY and CDR2 FYNNEI. The CDR3 extends over 14 amino acids. The CDR3: CASSVNEGVGGYTF. CDR3 nucleotide sequence: TGTGCCAGCAGTGTGAACGAGGGAGTCGGTGGCTACACCTTC.

The chain joins TRBV4-1 to TRBJ1-3, with D possibly being TRBD1 (5 bases). This CDR3 spans 17 amino acids. Germline CDR1 reads MGHRA; CDR2 reads YSYEKL. Trimming removed 4 bases at V and 1 base at J, with 17 bases between. This CDR3 is CASSPSGGVWSGNTIYF. CDR3 bases: TGCGCCAGCAGCCCAAGCGGGGGGGTATGGTCTGGAAACACCATATATTTT.

The chain is built from TRBV20-1 and TRBJ2-1, with TRBD1 as a possible D gene (6 bases). There are 10 residues in the CDR3. Germline CDR1 and CDR2: DFQATT and SNEGSKA (reference sequence). Trimming stripped 5 bases from V and 11 bases from J, with 10 bases between. The DNA of the CDR3 is TGCAGTGCTGTGAGGGGGAAGCAGTTCTTC. Translated: CSAVRGKQFF.

The chain is built from TRBV28 and TRBJ2-7, with D perhaps matching TRBD2 (5 bases). V shed 4 bases and J shed 4 bases, with 11 bases lying between them. There are 13 residues in the CDR3. Looked up from germline, CDR1 is MDHEN and CDR2 is SYDVKM. DNA for the CDR3: TGTGCCAGCAGTTCCGGGAATGTATACGAGCAGTACTTC. Encoded protein: CASSSGNVYEQYF. Full variable domain (rest looked up from reference TRBV28 and TRBJ2-7): DVKVTQSSRYLVKRTGEKVFLECVQDMDHENMFWYRQDPGLGLRLIYFSYDVKMKEKGDIPEGYSVSREKKERFSLILESASTNQTSMYLCASSSGNVYEQYFGPGTRLTVT.

The chain couples TRBV28 to TRBJ2-7; TRBD1 aligns across 9 bases. Germline V gene sequence: CDR1 MDHEN, CDR2 SYDVKM. Trimming cost V 4 bases and J 6 bases; bases outside gene matches: 10. CDR3 length equals 15 residues. CDR3 amino acids: CASSSPGTGPFEQYF. The CDR3 DNA reads TGTGCCAGCAGTTCGCCCGGGACAGGGCCCTTCGAGCAGTACTTC.

The V call is TRBV7-9, the J call TRBJ2-5; TRBD1 agrees at 8 bases. The germline V gene encodes CDR1 SEHNR and CDR2 FQNEAQ (reference sequence). CDR3 length equals 14 residues. Trimming at V came to 4 bases and at J to 1 base, leaving 2 bases not matched to a gene. The CDR3 sequence: CASSWGQVQETQYF. The CDR3 DNA reads TGTGCCAGCAGCTGGGGACAGGTCCAAGAGACCCAGTACTTC.

V usage is TRBV2 and J usage is TRBJ2-3, with TRBD2 matching over 14 bases. Germline assignment: CDR1 SNHLY and CDR2 FYNNEI. Trimming cost V 6 bases and J 3 bases; bases outside gene matches: 2. This CDR3 is 15 amino acids long. The CDR3 loop reads CASRRLAGGTDTQYF. CDR3 sequence (DNA): TGTGCCAGCAGGAGACTAGCGGGGGGGACAGATACGCAGTATTTT.

This clone has just one count. V is TRBV2 and J is TRBJ2-7; D possibly corresponds to TRBD1 (6 bases). Trimming cost V 2 bases and J 7 bases, with 21 bases left between them. Germline V gene data show CDR1 as SNHLY and CDR2 as FYNNEI. This CDR3 comprises 16 residues. CDR3 DNA sequence: TGTGCCAGCAGTGAACGGGACAAGGACGTTCCGGGGGAGCAGTACTTC. The encoded protein is CASSERDKDVPGEQYF.

This rearrangement joins TRBV5-4 to TRBJ2-6, with D perhaps TRBD1 (6 bases). CDR1 is SGHNT, CDR2 YYREEE, per germline (reference sequence). The CDR3 has 17 residues. V lost 2 bases and J 0 bases, leaving 12 bases between the germline ends. CDR3 sequence reads: CASSFGGRSSGANVLTF. CDR3 nucleotide sequence: TGTGCCAGCAGCTTTGGGGGCAGAAGCTCTGGGGCCAACGTCCTGACTTTC.